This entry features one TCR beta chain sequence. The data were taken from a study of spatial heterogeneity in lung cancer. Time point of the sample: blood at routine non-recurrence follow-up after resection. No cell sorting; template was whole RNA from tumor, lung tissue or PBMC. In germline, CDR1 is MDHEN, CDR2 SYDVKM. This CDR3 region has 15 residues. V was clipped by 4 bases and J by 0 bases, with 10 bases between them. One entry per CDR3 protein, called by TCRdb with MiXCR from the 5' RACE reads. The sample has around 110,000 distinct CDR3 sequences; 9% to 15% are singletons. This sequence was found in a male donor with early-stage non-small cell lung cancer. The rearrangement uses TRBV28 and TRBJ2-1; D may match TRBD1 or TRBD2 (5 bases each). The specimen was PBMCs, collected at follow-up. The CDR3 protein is CASSWGIGSYNEQFF. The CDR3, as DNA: TGTGCCAGCAGTTGGGGGATAGGCTCCTACAATGAGCAGTTCTTC.